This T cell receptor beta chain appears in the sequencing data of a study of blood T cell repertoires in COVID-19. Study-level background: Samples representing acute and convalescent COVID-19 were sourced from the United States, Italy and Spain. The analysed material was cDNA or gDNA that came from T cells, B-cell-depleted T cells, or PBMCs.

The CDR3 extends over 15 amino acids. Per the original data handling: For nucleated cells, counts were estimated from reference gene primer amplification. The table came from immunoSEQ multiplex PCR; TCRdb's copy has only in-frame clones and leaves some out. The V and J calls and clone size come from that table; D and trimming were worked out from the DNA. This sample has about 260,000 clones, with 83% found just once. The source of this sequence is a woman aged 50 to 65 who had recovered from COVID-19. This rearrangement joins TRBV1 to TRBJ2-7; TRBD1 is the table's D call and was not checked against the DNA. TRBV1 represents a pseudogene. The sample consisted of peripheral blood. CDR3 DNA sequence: TGCACCAGCAGCACAGGACGGCTTGAGGTCTACGAGCAGTACTTC. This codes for CTSSTGRLEVYEQYF.